The present entry profiles one T cell receptor beta chain with its context. Antigen: not known. The sample belongs to a study of T cell responses to AZD1222 COVID-19 vaccine. Whole-study results and caveats: A rise in Spike-specific TCR breadth and depth followed two AZD1222 doses. Donors, mostly white British, included more females; clonal diversity was possibly underestimated. Regions 160-218 and 743-854 dominated among vaccine-associated CD4 TCRs spanning spike.

The CDR3 totals 14 residues. V gave up 1 base and J gave up 6 bases; unmatched junction bases: 3. The V gene's germline CDR1 is SGHTA and CDR2 FQGTGA. Using immunoSEQ multiplex PCR, the repertoire was profiled, and TCRdb retains in-frame clones only, with some absent. The sample includes about 120,000 clones, about 90% of them seen just once. The sample here was peripheral blood, taken on day 0 of AZD1222 vaccination. This sequence was found in an adult in good health. V is TRBV7-3 and J is TRBJ2-1; TRBD1 agrees at 7 bases. CDR3 sequence (DNA): TGTGCCAGCAGCTTAATGGCAGGGGGCAATGAGCAGTTCTTC. Its protein product is CASSLMAGGNEQFF.